This T cell receptor (beta chain) comes out of a study of shared clonotypes between healthy human individuals. Study as a whole: The composition of the donors was a couple of women and a few men aged 18 to 49. Each donor had three CD4 naive, three CD4 memory, two CD8 naive and one CD8 memory plate.

V was clipped by 9 bases and J by 3 bases, with 9 bases between them. The germline V gene encodes CDR1 LNHDA and CDR2 SQIVND (reference sequence). The CDR3 is 12 residues long. The authors distributed each subset's genomic DNA evenly over several immunoSEQ plates. TCRdb's table, derived via immunoSEQ multiplex PCR, lists solely in-frame clones and lacks some. This table has around 510,000 clones, 95% to 97% appearing once. Concerning this clone itself: The target antigen is unknown.

Study observations and caveats: Rarefaction showed that sequencing of sorted subsets was incomplete (despite large depth).

The sequence was obtained from a woman aged 25 to 45 in good health. This rearrangement joins TRBV19 to TRBJ1-5; D may be TRBD1 (5 bases). The specimen sequenced was naive CD4+ T cells sorted from blood. Subset meaning: CD45RA+ positively selected. CDR3 nucleotide sequence: TGTGCCAGCCGACAGATCAATCAGCCCCAGCATTTT. Translation gives CASRQINQPQHF.